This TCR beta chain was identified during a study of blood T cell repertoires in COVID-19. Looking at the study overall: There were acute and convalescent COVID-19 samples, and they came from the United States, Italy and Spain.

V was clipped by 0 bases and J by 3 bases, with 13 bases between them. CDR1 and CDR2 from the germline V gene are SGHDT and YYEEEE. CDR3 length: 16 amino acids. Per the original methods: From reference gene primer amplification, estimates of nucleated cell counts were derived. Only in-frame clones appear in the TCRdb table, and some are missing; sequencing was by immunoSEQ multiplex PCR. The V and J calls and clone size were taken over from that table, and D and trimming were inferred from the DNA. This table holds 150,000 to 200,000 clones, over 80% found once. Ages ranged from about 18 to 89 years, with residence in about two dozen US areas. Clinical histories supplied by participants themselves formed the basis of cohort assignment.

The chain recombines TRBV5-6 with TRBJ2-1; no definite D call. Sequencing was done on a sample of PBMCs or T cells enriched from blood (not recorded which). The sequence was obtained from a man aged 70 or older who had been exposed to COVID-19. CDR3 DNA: TGTGCCAGCAGCTTGGTAGGTACTACCAGCTACAATGAGCAGTTCTTC. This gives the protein CASSLVGTTSYNEQFF.